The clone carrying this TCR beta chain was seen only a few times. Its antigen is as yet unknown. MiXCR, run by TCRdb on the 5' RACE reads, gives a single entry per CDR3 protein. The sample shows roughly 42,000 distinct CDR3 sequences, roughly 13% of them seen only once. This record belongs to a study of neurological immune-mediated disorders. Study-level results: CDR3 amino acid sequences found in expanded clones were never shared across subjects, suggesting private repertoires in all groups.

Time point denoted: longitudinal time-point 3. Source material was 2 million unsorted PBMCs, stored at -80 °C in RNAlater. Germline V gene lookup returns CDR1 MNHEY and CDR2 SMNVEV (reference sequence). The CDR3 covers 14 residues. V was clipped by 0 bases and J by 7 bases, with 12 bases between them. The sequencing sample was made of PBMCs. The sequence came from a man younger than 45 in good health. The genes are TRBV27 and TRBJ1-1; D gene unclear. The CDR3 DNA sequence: TGTGCCAGCAGTTTATCAAGCGAGGACGGTGAAGCTTTCTTT. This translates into CASSLSSEDGEAFF.